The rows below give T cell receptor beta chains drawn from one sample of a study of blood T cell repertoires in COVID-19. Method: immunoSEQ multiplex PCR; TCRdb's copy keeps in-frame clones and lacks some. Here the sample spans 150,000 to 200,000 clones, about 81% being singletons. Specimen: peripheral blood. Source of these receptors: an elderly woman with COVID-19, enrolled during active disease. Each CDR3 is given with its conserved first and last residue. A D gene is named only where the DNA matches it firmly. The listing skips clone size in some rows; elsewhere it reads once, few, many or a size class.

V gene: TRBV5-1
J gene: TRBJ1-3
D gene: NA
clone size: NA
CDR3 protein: CASSLESGAGNTIYF
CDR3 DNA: TGCGCCAGCAGCTTGGAGTCCGGGGCTGGAAACACCATATATTTT

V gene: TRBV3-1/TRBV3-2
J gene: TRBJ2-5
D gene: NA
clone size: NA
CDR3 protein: CASSQVWGLISGAQYF
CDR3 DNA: TGTGCCAGCAGCCAAGTATGGGGACTCATATCCGGGGCCCAGTACTTC

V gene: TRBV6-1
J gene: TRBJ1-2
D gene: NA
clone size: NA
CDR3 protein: CASSEAQSGGQYGYTF
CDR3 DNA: TGTGCCAGCAGTGAAGCTCAGTCTGGGGGACAATATGGCTACACCTTC

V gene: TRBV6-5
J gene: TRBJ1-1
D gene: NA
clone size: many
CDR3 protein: CASSYLPGGTEAFF
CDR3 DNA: TGTGCCAGCAGTTATTTGCCGGGGGGCACTGAAGCTTTCTTT

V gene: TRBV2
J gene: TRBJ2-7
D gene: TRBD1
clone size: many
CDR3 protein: CASSELQGAPYEQYF
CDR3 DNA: TGTGCCAGCAGTGAATTGCAGGGGGCGCCATACGAGCAGTACTTC

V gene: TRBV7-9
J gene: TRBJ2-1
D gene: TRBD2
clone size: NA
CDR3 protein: CASGGLAGADEQFF
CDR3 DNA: TGTGCCAGCGGAGGACTAGCGGGAGCGGATGAGCAGTTCTTC

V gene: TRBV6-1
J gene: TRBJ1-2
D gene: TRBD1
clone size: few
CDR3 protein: CASSERWDRPGYTF
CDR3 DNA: TGTGCCAGCAGTGAAAGATGGGACAGGCCTGGCTACACCTTC

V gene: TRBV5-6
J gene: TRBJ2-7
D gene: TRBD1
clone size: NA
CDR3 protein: CASSPPWTGSSYEQYF
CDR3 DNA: TGTGCCAGCAGCCCTCCTTGGACAGGGAGCTCCTACGAGCAGTACTTC

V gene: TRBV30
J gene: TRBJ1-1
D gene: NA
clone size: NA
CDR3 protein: CAWSLPYTEAFF
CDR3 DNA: TGTGCCTGGAGTCTACCTTACACTGAAGCTTTCTTT

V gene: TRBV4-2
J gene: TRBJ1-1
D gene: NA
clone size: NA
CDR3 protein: CASSPRAAGNTEAFF
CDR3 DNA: TGTGCCAGCAGCCCCAGGGCCGCCGGTAACACTGAAGCTTTCTTT

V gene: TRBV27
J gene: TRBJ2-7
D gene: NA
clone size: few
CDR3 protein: CASSLSGLPSDEQYF
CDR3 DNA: TGTGCCAGCAGTTTATCGGGCCTACCATCCGACGAGCAGTACTTC

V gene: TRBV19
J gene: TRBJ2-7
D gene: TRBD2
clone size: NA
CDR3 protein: CASSITAGVTYEQYF
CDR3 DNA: TGTGCCAGTAGTATTACAGCGGGAGTTACCTACGAGCAGTACTTC

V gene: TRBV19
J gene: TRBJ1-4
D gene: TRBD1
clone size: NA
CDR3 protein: CASSVGTDEKLFF
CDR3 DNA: TGTGCCAGTAGTGTCGGGACAGATGAAAAACTGTTTTTT

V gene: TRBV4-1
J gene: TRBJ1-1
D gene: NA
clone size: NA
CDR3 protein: CASSQAGPGHTEAFF
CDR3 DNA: TGCGCCAGCAGCCAGGCGGGGCCGGGGCACACTGAAGCTTTCTTT

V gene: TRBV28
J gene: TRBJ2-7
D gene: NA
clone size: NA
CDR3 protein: CASSSEWYEQYF
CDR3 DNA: TGTGCCAGCAGTTCGGAGTGGTACGAGCAGTACTTC

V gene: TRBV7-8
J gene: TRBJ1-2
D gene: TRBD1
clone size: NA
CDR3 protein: CASSSTGTGEGYTF
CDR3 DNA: TGTGCCAGCAGCTCTACCGGGACAGGGGAAGGCTACACCTTC

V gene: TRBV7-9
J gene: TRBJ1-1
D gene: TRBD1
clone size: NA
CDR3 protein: CASSLDRTGANTEAFF
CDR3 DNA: TGTGCCAGCAGCTTAGACCGGACAGGGGCCAACACTGAAGCTTTCTTT

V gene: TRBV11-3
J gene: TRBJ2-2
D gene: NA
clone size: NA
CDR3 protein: CASSQRGSTGELFF
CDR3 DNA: TGTGCCAGCAGCCAGAGGGGGAGCACCGGGGAGCTGTTTTTT

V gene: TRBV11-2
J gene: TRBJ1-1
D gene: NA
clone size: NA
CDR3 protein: CASSLDAGWNTEAFF
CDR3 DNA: TGTGCCAGCAGCTTAGATGCAGGGTGGAACACTGAAGCTTTCTTT

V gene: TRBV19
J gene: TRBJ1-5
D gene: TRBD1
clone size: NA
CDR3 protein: CASSTGQGFYSNQPQHF
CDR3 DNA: TGTGCCAGTAGTACCGGACAGGGATTTTATAGCAATCAGCCCCAGCATTTT

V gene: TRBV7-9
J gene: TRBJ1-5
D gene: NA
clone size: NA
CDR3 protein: CASSLAQGVGQPQHF
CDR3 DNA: TGTGCCAGCAGCTTAGCACAGGGCGTCGGTCAGCCCCAGCATTTT

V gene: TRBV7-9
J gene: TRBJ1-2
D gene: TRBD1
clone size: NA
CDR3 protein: CASSPRQGSYGYTF
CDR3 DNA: TGTGCCAGCAGCCCCAGACAGGGATCCTATGGCTACACCTTC